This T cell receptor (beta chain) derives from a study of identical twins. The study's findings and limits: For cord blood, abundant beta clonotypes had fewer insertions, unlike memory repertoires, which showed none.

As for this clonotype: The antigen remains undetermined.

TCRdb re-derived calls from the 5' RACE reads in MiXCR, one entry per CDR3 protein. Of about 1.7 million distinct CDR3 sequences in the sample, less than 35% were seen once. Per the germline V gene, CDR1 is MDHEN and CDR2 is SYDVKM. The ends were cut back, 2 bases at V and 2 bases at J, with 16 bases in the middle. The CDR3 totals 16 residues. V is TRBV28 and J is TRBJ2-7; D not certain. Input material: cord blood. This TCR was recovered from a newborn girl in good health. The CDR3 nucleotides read TGTGCCAGCAGTTTAGTCGTGGACGGCCCAACCTACGAGCAGTACTTC. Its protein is CASSLVVDGPTYEQYF. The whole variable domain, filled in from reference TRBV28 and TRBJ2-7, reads DVKVTQSSRYLVKRTGEKVFLECVQDMDHENMFWYRQDPGLGLRLIYFSYDVKMKEKGDIPEGYSVSREKKERFSLILESASTNQTSMYLCASSLVVDGPTYEQYFGPGTRLTVT.